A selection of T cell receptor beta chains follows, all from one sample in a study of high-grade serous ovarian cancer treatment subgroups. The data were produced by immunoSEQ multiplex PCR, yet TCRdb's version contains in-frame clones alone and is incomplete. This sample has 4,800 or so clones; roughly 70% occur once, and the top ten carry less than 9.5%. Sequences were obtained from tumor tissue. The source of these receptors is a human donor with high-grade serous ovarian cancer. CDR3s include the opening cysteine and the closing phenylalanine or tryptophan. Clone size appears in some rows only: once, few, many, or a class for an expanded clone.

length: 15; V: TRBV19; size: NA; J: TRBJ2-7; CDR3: CASSIGLAGGSEQYF
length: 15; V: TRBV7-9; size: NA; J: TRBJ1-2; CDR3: CASSQRDRGIYGYTF
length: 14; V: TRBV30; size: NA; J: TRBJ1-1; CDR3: CAWSPGGGNTEAFF
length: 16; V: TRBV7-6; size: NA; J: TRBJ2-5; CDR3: CASSLRTSGREETQYF
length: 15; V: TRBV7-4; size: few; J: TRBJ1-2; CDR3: CASSPYDRGHYGYTF
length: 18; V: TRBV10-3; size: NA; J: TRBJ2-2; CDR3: CAISESQAGGPYTGELFF
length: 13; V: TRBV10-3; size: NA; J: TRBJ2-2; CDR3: CAISDGNTGELFF
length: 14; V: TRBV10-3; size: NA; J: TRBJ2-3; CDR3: CAISTSGDTDTQYF
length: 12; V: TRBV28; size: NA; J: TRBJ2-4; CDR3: CASSTPGSIQYF
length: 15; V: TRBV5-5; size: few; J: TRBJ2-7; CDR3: CASSSKLAGDYEQYF
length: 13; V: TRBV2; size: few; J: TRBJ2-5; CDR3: CASSLDLRETQYF
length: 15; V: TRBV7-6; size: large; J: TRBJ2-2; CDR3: CASSSTGTHTGELFF
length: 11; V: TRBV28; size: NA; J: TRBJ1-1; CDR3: CATGRNTEAFF
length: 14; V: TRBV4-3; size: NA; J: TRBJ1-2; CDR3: CASSQAPGGDGYTF
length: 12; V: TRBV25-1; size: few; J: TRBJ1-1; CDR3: CATAPGGAEAFF
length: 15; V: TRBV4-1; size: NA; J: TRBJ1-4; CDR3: CASSPPGGRWEKLFF
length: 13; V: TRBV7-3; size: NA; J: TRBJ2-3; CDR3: CASSEYYTDTQYF
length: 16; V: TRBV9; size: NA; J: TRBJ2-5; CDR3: CASSPLSGRMMETQYF
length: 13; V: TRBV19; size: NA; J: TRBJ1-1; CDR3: CASSIVENTEAFF
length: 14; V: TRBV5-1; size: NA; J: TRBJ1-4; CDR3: CASSLGTGGEKLFF
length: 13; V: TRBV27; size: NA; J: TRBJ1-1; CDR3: CASRDQMNTEAFF
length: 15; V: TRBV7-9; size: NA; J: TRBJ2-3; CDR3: CAGAVWGSGTDTQYF
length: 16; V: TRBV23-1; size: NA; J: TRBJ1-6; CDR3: CASSQSIPGGNSPLHF
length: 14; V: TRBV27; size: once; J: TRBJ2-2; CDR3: CASSLQGSPGELFF
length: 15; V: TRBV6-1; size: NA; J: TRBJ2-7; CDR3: CASSDLAGVQDEQYF
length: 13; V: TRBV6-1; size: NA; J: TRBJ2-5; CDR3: CASNASGKETQYF
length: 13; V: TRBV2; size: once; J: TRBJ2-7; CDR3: CASSGRTLYEQYF
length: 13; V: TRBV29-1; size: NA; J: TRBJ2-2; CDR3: CSVAVANTGELFF
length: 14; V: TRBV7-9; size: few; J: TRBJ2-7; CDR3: CASSLIPYSYEQYF
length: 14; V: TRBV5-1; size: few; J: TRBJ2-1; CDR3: CASSTSGRSDEQFF
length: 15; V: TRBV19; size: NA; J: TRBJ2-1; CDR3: CASSPLGLAFGEQFF
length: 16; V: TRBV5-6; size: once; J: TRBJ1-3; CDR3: CASSFPGANVGNTIYF
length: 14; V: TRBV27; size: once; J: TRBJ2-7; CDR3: CASSLSQVGYEQYF
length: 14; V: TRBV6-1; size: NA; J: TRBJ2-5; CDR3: CASRSGSAEETQYF
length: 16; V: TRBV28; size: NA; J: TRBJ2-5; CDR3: CASSFSGQGLGETQYF
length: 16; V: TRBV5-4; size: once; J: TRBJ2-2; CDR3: CASSTGLAGGAGELFF
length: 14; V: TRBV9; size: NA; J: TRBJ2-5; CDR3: CASSKSGTQETQYF
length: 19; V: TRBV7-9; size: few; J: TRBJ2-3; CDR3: CASSFTSDISGRARDTQYF
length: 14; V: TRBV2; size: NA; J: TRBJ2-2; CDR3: CASRKDLNTGELFF
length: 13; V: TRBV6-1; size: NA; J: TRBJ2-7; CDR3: CASSELANYEQYF